This passage covers 30 T cell receptor beta chains from one sample sequenced in a study of OX40 agonist ivuxolimab in advanced cancers. Profiled with immunoSEQ multiplex PCR; TCRdb holds only in-frame clones, not every one. Of roughly 38,000 clones detected, around nine tenths appear once; the ten largest clones hold around 35%. The sample in question was CD4+ or CD8+ T cells sorted from blood, obtained in a trial of the OX40 agonist ivuxolimab. The receptors originated from an adult with an advanced solid tumor such as melanoma, head and neck, liver or kidney cancer.

This CDR3 reads CASRRTGGSYNEQFF. The CDR3 nucleotides are TGTGCCAGTAGAAGGACAGGAGGCTCCTACAATGAGCAGTTCTTC. The chain has TRBV19 and TRBJ2-1; TRBD1 agrees at 7 bases. Germline-derived CDR1 and CDR2 are LNHDA and SQIVND (reference sequence). CDR3 length: 15 residues. V was clipped by 6 bases and J by 0 bases; unmatched bases: 5.

V usage is TRBV28 and J usage is TRBJ2-5, with a possible D match to TRBD2 (6 bases). The J call may be wrong; the DNA end is better matched by TRBJ2-7. Germline CDR1 is MDHEN and CDR2 is SYDVKM. The CDR3 is made up of 13 amino acids. For the CDR3, the DNA is TGTGCCAGCAGTAGGGACTCGCCCTACGAGCAGTACTTC. This gives the protein CASSRDSPYEQYF.

The chain combines TRBV6-5 with TRBJ1-3, with D possibly matching TRBD1 (5 bases). CDR3 length: 15 residues. The germline V and J ends were trimmed by 0 bases and 0 bases, with 6 bases remaining between them. Per the germline V gene, CDR1 is MNHEY and CDR2 is SVGAGI. The CDR3 nucleotides read TGTGCCAGCAGTTACTCGGACAACTCTGGAAACACCATATATTTT. Amino acids: CASSYSDNSGNTIYF.

The genes are TRBV5-4 and TRBJ2-7, with D possibly TRBD1 on 6 matching bases. The V end was cut by 0 bases, the J end by 2 bases, with 15 bases between. The CDR3 sequence is 16 residues long. Germline assignment: CDR1 SGHNT and CDR2 YYREEE (reference sequence). The CDR3 region is CASSLAGTPTAYEQYF. CDR3 DNA sequence: TGTGCCAGCAGCTTGGCCGGGACACCAACCGCCTACGAGCAGTACTTC.

Only a few counts were recorded for this clone. The rearrangement uses TRBV9 and TRBJ1-2; a possible D gene is TRBD1 (6 bases). The CDR3 loop spans 12 amino acids. The V end was cut by 4 bases, the J end by 4 bases, with 8 bases between. Germline CDR1 and CDR2: SGDLS and YYNGEE. The CDR3 loop reads CASSIQGYGYTF. CDR3 bases: TGTGCCAGCAGCATACAGGGCTATGGCTACACCTTC.

V is TRBV5-1 and J is TRBJ2-7; perhaps TRBD1 as D (5 bases). This CDR3 contains 14 residues. Trimming removed 0 bases at V and 5 bases at J, with 12 bases between. Germline lookup yields CDR1 SGHRS and CDR2 YFSETQ. The CDR3 loop reads CASSLEVGRDEQYF. The CDR3 coding sequence is TGCGCCAGCAGCTTGGAAGTCGGCAGGGACGAGCAGTACTTC.

The table lists this clone with a count of one. The chain recombines TRBV5-1 with TRBJ2-1; 9 bases line up with TRBD1. Trimming cost V 8 bases and J 9 bases; bases outside gene matches: 12. CDR1 and CDR2 from the germline V gene are SGHRS and YFSETQ. This CDR3 contains 14 residues. The CDR3 nucleotides read TGCGCCAGTAATCCGGGACAGGGAGGCCCTGAGCAGTTCTTC. Its protein product is CASNPGQGGPEQFF.

This chain joins TRBV7-2 and TRBJ1-4; TRBD1 is a possible D gene (5 bases). V lost 0 bases, J lost 6 bases, and 5 bases lay in between. Germline-derived CDR1 and CDR2 are SGHTA and FQGNSA. The length of the CDR3 is 13 residues. DNA of the CDR3: TGTGCCAGCAGCTTAGCGGGGGATGAAAAACTGTTTTTT. It codes for CASSLAGDEKLFF.

V is TRBV5-5 and J is TRBJ1-5, with D unclear. The ends were cut back, 0 bases at V and 1 base at J, with 5 bases in the middle. The CDR3 length is 14 residues. Germline V gene sequence: CDR1 SGHKS, CDR2 YYEKEE (reference sequence). The CDR3: CASSLDQSNQPQHF. Written as DNA, the CDR3 is TGTGCCAGCAGCTTGGACCAGAGCAATCAGCCCCAGCATTTT.

The V and J genes are TRBV30 and TRBJ1-4; D remains unclear. CDR1 and CDR2 (germline): GTSNPN, SVGIG (reference sequence). The CDR3 is 14 residues long. Trimming removed 3 bases at V and 0 bases at J, with 8 bases between. The CDR3 sequence: CAWSELTTNEKLFF. Here the CDR3 DNA reads TGTGCCTGGAGCGAGCTTACAACTAATGAAAAACTGTTTTTT.

This clone was observed a single time. V gene TRBV6-1 combines with J gene TRBJ2-2; possible D gene TRBD1, 8 bases. Germline assignment: CDR1 MNHNS and CDR2 SASEGT. V was shortened by 0 bases and J by 6 bases, with 14 bases between the two germline ends. The CDR3 runs 16 residues. CDR3 sequence (DNA): TGTGCCAGCAGTGAAGCGTGGACAGGGAGGGCCGGGGAGCTGTTTTTT. Translating it yields CASSEAWTGRAGELFF.

CDR3 in amino acids: CASSFLESGNTIYF. Written as DNA, the CDR3 is TGTGCCAGCAGCTTCCTAGAATCTGGAAACACCATATATTTT. The V and J genes are TRBV11-2 and TRBJ1-3; no reliable D call. CDR1 is SGHAT, CDR2 FQNNGV, per germline. The CDR3 spans 14 residues. V lost 3 bases, J lost 1 base, and 7 bases lay in between.

J is TRBJ1-3 and V is TRBV5-6; the match to TRBD1 covers 8 bases. Trimming removed 4 bases from V and 8 bases from J; junction bases left unmatched: 5. CDR3 size: 13 residues. From germline, CDR1 is SGHDT and CDR2 YYEEEE. Written as DNA, the CDR3 is TGTGCCAGCAGCAGGACAGGGAGGGACACCATATATTTT. Translated: CASSRTGRDTIYF.

The chain is built from TRBV6-1 and TRBJ1-2; D remains ambiguous. The CDR3 totals 11 residues. Germline CDR1 MNHNS, CDR2 SASEGT. V shed 11 bases and J shed 4 bases, with 11 bases lying between them. CDR3 DNA sequence: TGTGCCGGTCGTGAAAGCTATGGCTACACCTTC. It encodes CAGRESYGYTF.

This rearrangement joins TRBV10-3 to TRBJ1-5, with D perhaps TRBD1 (5 bases). V was shortened by 4 bases and J by 1 base, with 11 bases between the two germline ends. The CDR3 runs 15 residues. Germline V gene data show CDR1 as ENHRY and CDR2 as SYGVKD. The CDR3 DNA reads TGTGCCATCAGTGTCGGGCAGGGAAGCAATCAGCCCCAGCATTTT. Translation: CAISVGQGSNQPQHF.

This clone was seen just once. CDR3 sequence: CASGPGAGVGEKLFF. The CDR3 coding sequence is TGTGCTAGTGGTCCCGGGGCAGGGGTGGGTGAAAAACTGTTTTTT. This chain links TRBV12-5 with TRBJ1-4, with a tentative D call TRBD1 (6 bases). V was shortened by 5 bases and J by 7 bases, with 17 bases between the two germline ends. This CDR3 is built from 15 residues. The V gene's germline CDR1 is LGHNT and CDR2 FRNRAP.

The chain uses TRBV2 and TRBJ2-6, with D unclear. The CDR3 runs to 16 residues. V was cut by 6 bases and J by 0 bases, with 12 bases left in between. The germline V gene has CDR1 SNHLY and CDR2 FYNNEI. Written as DNA, the CDR3 is TGTGCCAGCAGGGACCGGCAGAGCTCTGGGGCCAACGTCCTGACTTTC. Its protein product is CASRDRQSSGANVLTF.

CDR3 bases: TGTGCCAGCAGTGGCGGGACAGACTGGCAGTACTTC. Its translation: CASSGGTDWQYF. The chain recombines TRBV2 with TRBJ2-7; possible D gene TRBD1, 7 bases. CDR1 is SNHLY and CDR2 is FYNNEI in the germline V gene. The CDR3 covers 12 residues. The V gene lost 4 bases and the J gene lost 9 bases, with 13 bases spanning the gap.

This clone was seen only once. This chain connects TRBV2 to TRBJ2-5; 7 bases line up with TRBD2. This CDR3 contains 13 residues. Germline V CDR1 and CDR2: SNHLY, FYNNEI. Unmatched junction bases numbered 2, after V lost 4 bases and J lost 3 bases. Written as DNA, the CDR3 is TGTGCCAGCAGTGTCGCGGGGGAAGAGACCCAGTACTTC. This codes for CASSVAGEETQYF.

The chain carries TRBV7-9 and TRBJ2-7; the match to TRBD1 covers 8 bases. The germline V gene encodes CDR1 SEHNR and CDR2 FQNEAQ (reference sequence). The V and J ends lost 5 bases and 6 bases, in that order; junction bases with no gene match: 12. The CDR3 is made up of 15 amino acids. This CDR3 reads CASSPGQGVWGEQYF. Written as DNA, the CDR3 is TGTGCCAGCAGCCCCGGACAGGGAGTCTGGGGCGAGCAGTACTTC.

Only one count was recorded for this clone. The chain carries TRBV7-8 and TRBJ2-5; D gene uncertain. Germline CDR1 reads SGHVS; CDR2 reads FQNEAQ. V was shortened by 2 bases and J by 5 bases, with 12 bases between the two germline ends. The length of the CDR3 is 14 residues. The CDR3 DNA follows: TGTGCCAGCAGCTTAACTGGGTTGCAGGAGACCCAGTACTTC. The encoded protein is CASSLTGLQETQYF.

The V and J genes are TRBV29-1 and TRBJ2-1; tentative D call: TRBD1 (6 bases). V lost 8 bases and J lost 2, with 16 bases in between. Per germline, CDR1 SQVTM and CDR2 ANQGSEA. The CDR3 spans 14 residues. CDR3 sequence (DNA): TGCAGCACCCCCTCCAGGGGCGCCTACAATGAGCAGTTCTTC. Translating it yields CSTPSRGAYNEQFF.

This chain links TRBV5-6 with TRBJ2-3, with TRBD2 identical over 8 bases. The junction had 9 bases not matched to a gene; V was cut back by 7 bases and J by 2 bases. Germline V lookup: CDR1 SGHDT, CDR2 YYEEEE. This CDR3 has 15 amino acids. The CDR3 DNA reads as TGTGCCAGCGGGCAGGGGCGGGAGGACACAGATACGCAGTATTTT. It encodes CASGQGREDTDTQYF. Looking up the rest from reference TRBV5-6 and TRBJ2-3 gives the full variable domain: DAGVTQSPTHLIKTRGQQVTLRCSPKSGHDTVSWYQQALGQGPQFIFQYYEEEERQRGNFPDRFSGHQFPNYSSELNVNALLLGDSALYLCASGQGREDTDTQYFGPGTRLTVL.

The chain has TRBV4-2 and TRBJ2-1, with a weak D call TRBD2 (5 bases). The CDR3 runs to 14 residues. Germline assignment: CDR1 LGHNA and CDR2 YNFKEQ. The ends were cut back, 0 bases at V and 8 bases at J, with 11 bases in the middle. CDR3 in amino acids: CASSQDSSGYEQFF. The CDR3 DNA follows: TGTGCCAGCAGCCAAGATTCCAGCGGCTATGAGCAGTTCTTC.

The chain has TRBV18 and TRBJ2-3; 10 bases align to TRBD1. The CDR3 covers 18 residues. CDR1 is KGHSH, CDR2 LQKENI, per germline. V lost 2 bases, J lost 4 bases, and 12 bases stayed unmatched. CDR3 nucleotides: TGTGCCAGCTCACCAGGGACGCGGACAGGGGGATACGCAGATACGCAGTATTTT. Its translation is CASSPGTRTGGYADTQYF.

The chain is built from TRBV7-3 and TRBJ2-1, with D perhaps TRBD2 (6 bases). The germline CDR1 and CDR2 sequences are SGHTA and FQGTGA. CDR3 length: 15 amino acids. V lost 4 bases and J lost 4, with 14 bases in between. The DNA for the CDR3 is TGTGCCAGCAGCTCCATGGGAAGCGGGTACAATGAGCAGTTCTTC. It yields the protein CASSSMGSGYNEQFF.

This clone has a single count. This sequence joins TRBV14 and TRBJ2-7; D could derive from TRBD1 or TRBD2 (5 bases each). The CDR3 length is 17 residues. Deletions cut 1 base from V and 1 base from J, with 17 bases between. The germline V gene encodes CDR1 SGHDN and CDR2 FVKESK. The CDR3: CASSQVGFQGVSYEQYF. The CDR3 nucleotides read TGTGCCAGCAGCCAAGTCGGGTTCCAGGGAGTTTCCTACGAGCAGTACTTC.

V usage is TRBV12-5 and J usage is TRBJ2-1, with TRBD1 identical over 8 bases. This CDR3 region has 16 residues. Trimming took 0 bases from V and 1 from J; bases not matched to a gene: 2. Per the germline V gene, CDR1 is LGHNT and CDR2 is FRNRAP. CDR3 loop: CASGLVTGGSYNEQFF. CDR3 bases: TGTGCTAGTGGTTTGGTCACAGGGGGGTCCTACAATGAGCAGTTCTTC.

The V and J genes are TRBV5-6 and TRBJ2-3, with 11 bases lining up with TRBD2. After removal of 4 bases from V and 6 bases from J, the junction contained 4 bases not matched to a gene. CDR1 and CDR2 from the germline V gene are SGHDT and YYEEEE. This CDR3 spans 14 amino acids. CDR3 sequence reads: CASSPSGGFDTQYF. DNA of the CDR3: TGTGCCAGCAGCCCTAGCGGGGGGTTCGATACGCAGTATTTT.

The chain's CDR3 is CASSDLYSGTNEQFF. CDR3 coding DNA: TGTGCCAGCAGTGATTTGTATAGCGGGACGAATGAGCAGTTCTTC. The V gene is TRBV2, the J gene TRBJ2-1; TRBD2 matches 8 bases. Unmatched junction bases numbered 8, after V lost 3 bases and J lost 7 bases. The CDR3 is 15 amino acids. Germline V CDR1 and CDR2: SNHLY, FYNNEI.